This T cell receptor (beta chain) was recovered during a study of blood T cell repertoires in COVID-19. TCRdb keeps only in-frame clones here, not all; method: immunoSEQ multiplex PCR. Of a few hundred thousand clones in the sample, 85% to 90% were seen once. The CDR3 runs 17 residues. The V gene end was trimmed by 2 bases and the J gene end by 2 bases; junction bases not matched to a gene: 5. Germline CDR1 LNHNV, CDR2 YYDKDF (reference sequence). This clonotype originated in a woman aged 40 to 50 who had recovered from COVID-19. The specimen was PBMCs or T cells enriched from blood (not recorded which). The V call is TRBV15, the J call TRBJ2-5; the match to TRBD2 covers 13 bases. CDR3 sequence reads: CATSRRTSGSLQETQYF. DNA of the CDR3: TGTGCCACCAGCAGACGGACTAGCGGGAGCCTGCAAGAGACCCAGTACTTC.